Listed below are T cell receptor beta chains from one sample, sequenced in a study of early T cells in non-severe SARS-CoV-2 infection. TCRdb re-called the 5' RACE reads through MiXCR, storing one row per CDR3 protein. Altogether 50,000 to 75,000 distinct CDR3 sequences are present, 9.5% to 15% being singletons, with the ten largest covering roughly 1.1%. Material: whole blood, obtained at baseline. All receptors come from an adult who was a healthcare worker with PCR-confirmed SARS-CoV-2 infection or an uninfected control (not recorded which). The donor label of this sample is uncertain. CDR3s include the opening cysteine and the closing phenylalanine or tryptophan. Fields, in order: V gene, clone size, J gene, D gene, CDR3 protein, CDR3 DNA. D genes are given only for firm matches. Size tells how often a clone was seen (once, few, many) or the class of an expanded clone, and some rows leave it out.

V: TRBV10-3
size: NA
J: TRBJ2-5
D: TRBD1
CDR3: CAISGGDRGWQETQYF
DNA: TGTGCCATCAGTGGAGGGGACAGGGGGTGGCAAGAGACCCAGTACTTC

V: TRBV10-2
size: NA
J: TRBJ2-2
D: TRBD1
CDR3: CASSNWDRGSTGELFF
DNA: TGCGCCAGCAGCAACTGGGACAGGGGTAGCACCGGGGAGCTGTTTTTT

V: TRBV6-5
size: NA
J: TRBJ1-2
D: TRBD1
CDR3: CASSWTGKGPHGYTF
DNA: TGTGCCAGCAGTTGGACAGGGAAGGGCCCTCATGGCTACACCTTC

V: TRBV7-6
size: NA
J: TRBJ2-5
D: TRBD1
CDR3: CASSHTTGGVETQYF
DNA: TGTGCCAGCAGCCACACGACAGGGGGCGTGGAGACCCAGTACTTC

V: TRBV19
size: NA
J: TRBJ2-1
D: TRBD1
CDR3: CASNPQGASYNEQFF
DNA: TGTGCCAGTAATCCTCAGGGGGCTTCCTACAATGAGCAGTTCTTC

V: TRBV6-2/TRBV6-3
size: few
J: TRBJ2-1
D: TRBD2
CDR3: CATSHSGGVYNEQFF
DNA: TGTGCCACTTCCCATAGCGGGGGGGTTTACAATGAGCAGTTCTTC

V: TRBV6-5
size: many
J: TRBJ1-4
D: NA
CDR3: CASSRQSASYEKLFF
DNA: TGTGCCAGCAGCCGACAGAGCGCTTCATATGAAAAACTGTTTTTT

V: TRBV6-5
size: many
J: TRBJ2-6
D: NA
CDR3: CASRDIGANVLTF
DNA: TGTGCCAGCAGGGATATTGGGGCCAACGTCCTGACTTTC

V: TRBV6-5
size: medium-sized
J: TRBJ1-6
D: TRBD1
CDR3: CASSYSGTGGSPLHF
DNA: TGTGCCAGCAGTTACTCAGGGACAGGCGGTTCCCCCCTCCACTTT

V: TRBV27
size: many
J: TRBJ1-5
D: NA
CDR3: CASSLSGQQPQHF
DNA: TGTGCCAGCAGTTTATCGGGGCAACAGCCCCAGCATTTT

V: TRBV20-1
size: many
J: TRBJ1-1
D: TRBD1
CDR3: CSGGQGGTEAFF
DNA: TGCAGTGGGGGACAGGGGGGCACTGAAGCTTTCTTT

V: TRBV7-3
size: few
J: TRBJ2-5
D: NA
CDR3: CASSSLGLGETQYF
DNA: TGTGCCAGCAGCTCCCTAGGGCTGGGAGAGACCCAGTACTTC

V: TRBV3-1
size: few
J: TRBJ2-5
D: NA
CDR3: CASNQRLYRDPSRETQYF
DNA: TGTGCCAGCAACCAAAGACTATACCGGGACCCCAGCAGGGAGACCCAGTACTTC

V: TRBV6-6
size: NA
J: TRBJ1-6
D: TRBD1
CDR3: CASSRDRAFYNSPLHF
DNA: TGTGCCAGCAGTAGGGACAGGGCCTTTTATAATTCACCCCTCCACTTT

V: TRBV7-6
size: NA
J: TRBJ2-5
D: TRBD1
CDR3: CASSPDTIQQGWKTQYF
DNA: TGTGCCAGCAGCCCTGATACGATACAACAGGGGTGGAAGACCCAGTACTTC

V: TRBV20-1
size: many
J: TRBJ1-1
D: NA
CDR3: CSARIDRGAAMNTEAFF
DNA: TGCAGTGCTAGAATAGATCGGGGGGCGGCGATGAACACTGAAGCTTTCTTT

V: TRBV10-3
size: few
J: TRBJ2-5
D: NA
CDR3: CAIKDSPGETQYF
DNA: TGTGCCATCAAGGACTCGCCCGGCGAGACCCAGTACTTC

V: TRBV7-2
size: few
J: TRBJ2-2
D: NA
CDR3: CASSGGPNTGELFF
DNA: TGTGCCAGCAGCGGGGGGCCCAACACCGGGGAGCTGTTTTTT

V: TRBV27
size: NA
J: TRBJ2-3
D: NA
CDR3: CASSLFIEVGRITDTQYF
DNA: TGTGCCAGCAGTTTATTTATAGAGGTGGGGAGGATCACAGATACGCAGTATTTT

V: TRBV11-3
size: NA
J: TRBJ2-3
D: NA
CDR3: CASSTAGDTDTQYF
DNA: TGTGCCAGCAGTACAGCCGGGGACACAGATACGCAGTATTTT

V: TRBV5-5
size: NA
J: TRBJ2-2
D: NA
CDR3: CASSGLSNTGELFF
DNA: TGTGCCAGCAGCGGTCTATCGAACACCGGGGAGCTGTTTTTT

V: TRBV7-7
size: NA
J: TRBJ2-5
D: TRBD2
CDR3: CASSPGLAGGEETQYF
DNA: TGTGCCAGCAGCCCCGGACTAGCGGGGGGCGAGGAGACCCAGTACTTC

V: TRBV6-6
size: many
J: TRBJ2-5
D: TRBD1
CDR3: CASSRIITGVEETQYF
DNA: TGTGCCAGCAGTCGAATCATTACAGGGGTCGAGGAGACCCAGTACTTC

V: TRBV20-1
size: NA
J: TRBJ2-5
D: TRBD2
CDR3: CSSQKFLAGGRQETQYF
DNA: TGCAGTTCTCAAAAATTTCTAGCGGGGGGGCGTCAAGAGACCCAGTACTTC

V: TRBV12-3/TRBV12-4
size: few
J: TRBJ2-1
D: TRBD1
CDR3: CASSAGQGPYNEQFF
DNA: TGTGCCAGCAGCGCGGGACAGGGACCCTACAATGAGCAGTTCTTC

V: TRBV6-6
size: once
J: TRBJ2-1
D: TRBD2
CDR3: CASSFTAGGQKSEQFF
DNA: TGTGCCAGCAGTTTTACCGCGGGGGGCCAAAAAAGTGAGCAGTTCTTC

V: TRBV7-8
size: many
J: TRBJ1-1
D: NA
CDR3: CASSLNRDNTEAFF
DNA: TGTGCCAGCAGCTTAAACAGGGACAACACTGAAGCTTTCTTT